This T cell receptor (beta chain) originates from a study of blood T cell repertoires in COVID-19. Across the study: Some COVID-19 samples were acute and others convalescent; all came from the United States, Italy and Spain. T cells, B-cell-depleted T cells, or PBMCs supplied cDNA or gDNA.

CDR3 size: 13 residues. Germline V gene data show CDR1 as SQVTM and CDR2 as ANQGSEA. V shed 1 base and J shed 5 bases, with 11 bases lying between them. Authors' methods: Reference gene primer amplification yielded estimated nucleated cell counts. TCRdb keeps only in-frame clones here, not all; method: immunoSEQ multiplex PCR. V, J and clone size are taken as reported in that table, and D and trimming were inferred from the DNA itself. The data contain about 160,000 clones, roughly 72% of them singletons. The receptor's source is an elderly woman with acute or convalescent COVID-19. The sequenced material came from peripheral blood. The chain has TRBV29-1 and TRBJ1-2, with D possibly matching TRBD1 (5 bases). The CDR3 here is CSVEGSGGYGYTF. In nucleotides, the CDR3 is TGCAGCGTTGAAGGATCGGGGGGGTATGGCTACACCTTC.